This T cell receptor (beta chain) was sequenced for a study of shared clonotypes between healthy human individuals. In the study overall: The study used three CD4 naive, three CD4 memory, two CD8 naive and one CD8 memory plate per donor.

The deep-level immunoSEQ assay was used. This table comes from immunoSEQ multiplex PCR, and its TCRdb copy is limited to in-frame clones, with some not included. This table holds approximately 1.1 million clones, 70% to 80% found once. This CDR3 comprises 14 residues. Germline CDR1 is SGHTA and CDR2 is FQGTGA. The germline V and J ends were trimmed by 1 base and 7 bases, with 14 bases remaining between them. Findings of the study overall: Some clonotypes were shared by all four sorted-subset donors, while others were not shared. The non-shared ones had lower generation probabilities than the shared ones.

With respect to this clone: Its antigen is unidentified.

The chain carries TRBV7-3 and TRBJ2-7; D unresolved. The sequence was collected from a man aged 18 to 30 in good health. Some clones in this sample may be carry-over from other donors' samples. The sequenced material came from memory CD4+ T cells from PBMCs. Regarding subset: CD45RA-negative fraction. CDR3 DNA: TGTGCCAGCAGCTTAAGGCCCCAAGACCGGGAGCAGTACTTC. This codes for CASSLRPQDREQYF.